These T cell receptor beta chains were read from a single sample in a study of blood T cell repertoires in COVID-19. Sequencing was performed with immunoSEQ multiplex PCR; in TCRdb, only in-frame clones are kept and a portion is missing. The sample yields about 120,000 clones, more than 60% seen once. Sequenced sample: peripheral blood. The receptors shown here come from a man aged 70 or older with acute or convalescent COVID-19. Both conserved end residues are part of each CDR3.

>TRBV6-2/TRBV6-3
CASSYHDRDGYTF
>TRBV7-2
CASSLKSGGPETQYF
>TRBV15
CATSRESAGSSNQPQHF
>TRBV30
CAFGQGDQPQHF
>TRBV14
CASSHSLGQGVRLVCEQYF
>TRBV5-1
CASSLPGQGADYGYTF
>TRBV10-3
CAVTALAGGREQYF
>TRBV18
CASSPLPQPGEQYF
>TRBV18
CASSPIRASQPQHF
>TRBV3-1/TRBV3-2
CASSQETSGDHRDTQYF
>TRBV9
CASSADINYGYTF
>TRBV4-2
CASSPTRGQGAREKLFF
>TRBV30
CAWSVRDTEAFF
>TRBV5-3
CARSLDGTGNSPLHF
>TRBV15
CATSRDAVAGHTGELFF
>TRBV19
CASTHLRQGPYGYTF
>TRBV5-6
CASSLVGGAGYTF
>TRBV11-2
CASSSHRDRGHEQYF
>TRBV24-1
CATSDGQFYGYTF
>TRBV5-1
CASSRGLISPETQYF
>TRBV5-4
CASSLFNRQGISYEQYF
>TRBV2
CASSEQGSYEQYF
>TRBV11-2
CASDHERGEQYF
>TRBV28
CASSSGLLDNYGYTF
>TRBV5-1
CASRLAGLNSYEQYF
>TRBV28
CASSLSMRGANVLTF
>TRBV12-3/TRBV12-4
CASKPTGLYEQYF
>TRBV24-1
CATSGLQAGEQFF
>TRBV6-5
CASNGGRGYGYTF
>TRBV30
CAWSIGTGIPRANEKLFF
>TRBV15
CATSRATGTSPGEQYF
>TRBV15
CATSRGSDRGPGETQYF
>TRBV4-3
CASSQADGRASGNTIYF
>TRBV4-2
CASSQGSGAKAVEAFF
>TRBV11-2
CASSLDRVAGGIYNEQFF
>TRBV5-5
CASSLTGGAVGYTF
>TRBV3-1/TRBV3-2
CASSQNHRDEQFF
>TRBV5-1
CASSLDPQGRDGYTF
>TRBV29-1
CSVRTGNTEAFF
>TRBV4-2
CASSQDSQRGSYNEQFF
>TRBV3-1/TRBV3-2
CASSQDNGWLKQYF
>TRBV29-1
CSVVPGAGGNYGYTF
>TRBV2
CASSTQENTEAFF
>TRBV18
CASSPPDRLGSPLHF
>TRBV5-1
CASSPALGQETQYF